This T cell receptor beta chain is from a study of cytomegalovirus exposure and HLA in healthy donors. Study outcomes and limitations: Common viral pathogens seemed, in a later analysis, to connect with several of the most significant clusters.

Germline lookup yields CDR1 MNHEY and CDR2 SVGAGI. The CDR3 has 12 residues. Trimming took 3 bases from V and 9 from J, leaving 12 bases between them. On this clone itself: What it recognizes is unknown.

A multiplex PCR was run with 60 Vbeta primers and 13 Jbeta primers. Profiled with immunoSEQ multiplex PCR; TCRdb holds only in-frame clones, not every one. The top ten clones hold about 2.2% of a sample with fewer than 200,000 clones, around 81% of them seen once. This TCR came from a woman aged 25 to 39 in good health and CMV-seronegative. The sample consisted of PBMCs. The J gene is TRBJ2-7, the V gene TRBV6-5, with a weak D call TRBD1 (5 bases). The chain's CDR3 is CASSYESGLQYF. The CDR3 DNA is TGTGCCAGCAGTTATGAGTCAGGGTTGCAGTACTTC.